Listed below are T cell receptor beta chains from one sample, sequenced in a study of tumor-infiltrating lymphocytes in primary liver carcinoma. TCRdb used MiXCR to reprocess the multiplex PCR reads, holding one entry per CDR3 protein. Counted here are approximately 330,000 distinct CDR3 sequences, almost 65% occurring once; the ten biggest clones make up 6.5%. The sequencing input was peripheral blood. The receptors originated from a man aged 40-49 years with primary liver carcinoma and hepatitis B virus infection. CDR3s include the opening cysteine and the closing phenylalanine or tryptophan. The D gene is left open where the match is weak. Rows give clone size only sometimes, using once, few, many, or a class for an expanded clone.

J	V	length	D	size	DNA	CDR3
TRBJ2-7	TRBV12-3/TRBV12-4	13	NA	NA	TGTGCCAGCAGGCTACAGGGGGGGTACGAGCAGTACTTC	CASRLQGGYEQYF
TRBJ2-2	TRBV6-6	15	TRBD2	many	TGTGCCAGCAGTCCCGGACTAGCGGGAGCCGGGGAGCTGTTTTTT	CASSPGLAGAGELFF
TRBJ2-5	TRBV11-2	15	NA	NA	TGTGCCAGCAGCTTGGTTCTAGGTGGACAAGAGACCCAGTGCTTC	CASSLVLGGQETQCF
TRBJ2-7	TRBV11-2	20	TRBD2	NA	TGTGCGATCAGCTCCAGGACTAGCGGGAGGATGCGAGCGGGATCCTACGAGCAGTATTTC	CAISSRTSGRMRAGSYEQYF
TRBJ1-2	TRBV30	13	NA	few	TGTGCCTGGAGTTCGGGACACAAGGAAGGCTACACCTTC	CAWSSGHKEGYTF
TRBJ2-7	TRBV5-5	12	NA	NA	TGTGCCAGCAGGTTGTGGGGGGACGAGCAGTACTTC	CASRLWGDEQYF
TRBJ2-5	TRBV11-2	16	TRBD2	many	TGTGCCAGCAGCCCAGCCGGGACTAGCGGTCAAGAGACCCAGTACTTC	CASSPAGTSGQETQYF
TRBJ2-7	TRBV12-3/TRBV12-4	16	NA	NA	TGTGCCAGCTGTTTTGTTTCGGGGGGCGCATCGCGGGAGCAGTACTTC	CASCFVSGGASREQYF
TRBJ2-1	TRBV28	13	TRBD1	few	TGTGCCAGCAGCGAGACAGGGGTAAATGAGCAGTTCTTC	CASSETGVNEQFF
TRBJ2-3	TRBV7-2	14	NA	NA	TGTGCCAGCAGCTTACCGGGGAACACAGATACGCAGTATTTT	CASSLPGNTDTQYF
TRBJ2-7	TRBV11-2	14	TRBD1	NA	TGTGCCAGCGGCTCAGGACAGGGGGTCTACGAACAGTACTTC	CASGSGQGVYEQYF
TRBJ2-1	TRBV4-1	14	NA	many	TGCGCCAGCAGCCACCCCCGGGGAGACCCTGAGCAGTTCTTC	CASSHPRGDPEQFF
TRBJ1-6	TRBV28	15	NA	NA	TGTGTCAGCAGTTTAGACGGGACGTTCAATTCACCCCTCCACTTT	CVSSLDGTFNSPLHF
TRBJ2-1	TRBV29-1	12	TRBD2	once	TGCAGCGCCCCTGGGACTAACGATGAGCAGTTCTTC	CSAPGTNDEQFF
TRBJ2-2	TRBV6-5	15	NA	NA	TGTGCCAACAGTTACTCGTTCGACGCCACCGGGGAGCTGTTTTTT	CANSYSFDATGELFF
TRBJ2-7	TRBV6-1	14	NA	many	TGTGCCAGCAGTGTCGGCAGGGGCTCCTACGAGCAGTACTTC	CASSVGRGSYEQYF
TRBJ2-7	TRBV5-1	14	NA	NA	TGCGCCAGCAGCTCTGGGGGAGGCTCCTACGAGCAGTACTTC	CASSSGGGSYEQYF
TRBJ1-1	TRBV6-5	12	TRBD1	NA	TGTGCCAGCAGTTACGGGACAGGGGAAGCTTTCTTT	CASSYGTGEAFF
TRBJ2-1	TRBV5-5	13	TRBD2	NA	TGTGCCAGCACCTTCGGACTAGCGGCAGAGCAGTTCTTC	CASTFGLAAEQFF
TRBJ2-3	TRBV4-2	16	TRBD2	many	TGTGCCAGCAGCCAAGATCCTAGCGGCCTCACAGATACGCAGTATTTT	CASSQDPSGLTDTQYF
TRBJ2-5	TRBV7-8	15	TRBD1	NA	TGTGTCAGCAGCTTAGACCCACAGGGGGTAGAGACCCAGTACTTC	CVSSLDPQGVETQYF
TRBJ2-7	TRBV5-1	13	NA	NA	TGCGCCAGCAGCTTGTCTGGGCTCTACGAGCAGTACTTC	CASSLSGLYEQYF
TRBJ2-5	TRBV29-1	12	NA	many	TGCAGCGTTGAAACCGTAGGGGAGACCCAGTACTTC	CSVETVGETQYF
TRBJ2-7	TRBV11-2	16	NA	NA	TGTGCCAGCAGCTCCCTATCCGTACATGAGTTCTACGAGCAGTACTTC	CASSSLSVHEFYEQYF
TRBJ2-5	TRBV4-2	14	NA	NA	TGTGCCAGCAGCCACGGTCTAGCGATCGATACCCAGTACTTC	CASSHGLAIDTQYF
TRBJ2-7	TRBV5-6	13	NA	NA	TGTGCCAGCAGCCCGGAGGGGTCCTACGAGCACTACTTC	CASSPEGSYEHYF